The table lists the clone carrying this T cell receptor (beta chain) with many counts. The antigen remains unidentified. The germline CDR1 and CDR2 sequences are MNHEY and SMNVEV (reference sequence). The V gene lost 6 bases and the J gene lost 5 bases, with 17 bases spanning the gap. This CDR3 contains 16 residues. TCRdb re-derived calls from the 5' RACE reads in MiXCR, one entry per CDR3 protein. Among approximately 690,000 distinct CDR3 sequences, around 5.7% were seen once, and the ten largest hold 1.5% to 2%. This sample stems from a study of identical twins. Whole-study findings and limits: While abundant cord blood beta clonotypes carried fewer insertions, memory repertoires showed no such pattern. Potential partial confounding of zero-insertion analyses by invariant MAIT and iNKT cells was noted.

The V gene is TRBV27, the J gene TRBJ1-6; possibly TRBD1 for D (5 bases). The TCR was taken from a young man in good health. The sample consisted of naive T cells sorted from blood. CDR3 sequence (DNA): TGTGCCAGCAGACGCGCGCGGGGCGAAAATAATTCACCCCTCCACTTT. Residues: CASRRARGENNSPLHF.